These T cell receptor beta chains were read from a single sample in a study of shared T cell receptors in the human thymus. TCRdb's table, derived via immunoSEQ multiplex PCR, lists solely in-frame clones and lacks some. Here the sample spans more than 550,000 clones, 80% to 90% being singletons. Another study also made use of these data, one on human thymus T cells.

The sequenced material came from thymocytes. These receptors were collected from a girl under three years old with a congenital heart defect. Both conserved end residues are part of each CDR3. The order of the fields is CDR3 protein, CDR3 DNA, D gene, V gene, clone size, J gene. D genes are given only for firm matches. Clone size appears in some rows only: once, few, many, or a class for an expanded clone.

CASSLAGWDNQPQHF | TGTGCCAGCAGCTTGGCGGGGTGGGACAATCAGCCCCAGCATTTT | NA | TRBV5-5 | NA | TRBJ1-5
CASSFHSGQGALEQFF | TGTGCCAGCAGTTTCCATTCGGGACAGGGGGCCCTGGAGCAGTTCTTC | TRBD1 | TRBV27 | NA | TRBJ2-1
CASSFRRDRGRSNQPQHF | TGTGCCAGCAGTTTCCGGAGAGACAGGGGACGGAGCAATCAGCCCCAGCATTTT | TRBD1 | TRBV28 | NA | TRBJ1-5
CASSQSGPGQGGAYGYTF | TGCGCCAGCAGCCAATCTGGTCCCGGACAGGGGGGCGCCTATGGCTACACCTTC | TRBD1 | TRBV4-1 | few | TRBJ1-2
CASSKVWDRRDTQYF | TGTGCCAGTAGTAAGGTGTGGGACAGGAGAGATACGCAGTATTTT | TRBD1 | TRBV19 | NA | TRBJ2-3
CASSKRQGAEAFF | TGTGCCAGCAGTAAGCGACAGGGCGCCGAAGCTTTCTTT | TRBD1 | TRBV6-4 | NA | TRBJ1-1
CASSGLGAGGPPHTDTQYF | TGTGCCAGCAGCGGACTAGGAGCGGGGGGCCCTCCCCACACAGATACGCAGTATTTT | TRBD2 | TRBV5-4 | NA | TRBJ2-3
CAWSTDRGGGTDTQYF | TGTGCCTGGAGTACAGACAGGGGCGGGGGAACAGATACGCAGTATTTT | NA | TRBV30 | NA | TRBJ2-3
CASSPLPGPETQYF | TGCGCCAGCAGTCCACTCCCAGGTCCAGAGACCCAGTACTTC | NA | TRBV5-1 | NA | TRBJ2-5
CASNSGEGYNEQFF | TGTGCCAGCAACTCAGGGGAAGGCTACAATGAGCAGTTCTTC | NA | TRBV6-1 | NA | TRBJ2-1
CASSPSGGTNEKLFF | TGTGCCAGCAGTCCCTCGGGGGGTACTAATGAAAAACTGTTTTTT | NA | TRBV27 | NA | TRBJ1-4
CASSPGTSGGPKPNTQYF | TGTGCCAGCAGCCCCGGGACTAGCGGGGGGCCCAAACCCAATACGCAGTATTTT | TRBD2 | TRBV7-9 | NA | TRBJ2-3
CASSPRDSHSGANVLTF | TGTGCCAGCAGCCCCCGGGACAGTCACTCTGGGGCCAACGTCCTGACTTTC | TRBD1 | TRBV9 | NA | TRBJ2-6
CASSPPRFNEKLFF | TGTGCCAGCTCACCACCCAGGTTTAATGAAAAACTGTTTTTT | NA | TRBV18 | NA | TRBJ1-4
CAISDCSGGDPTYEQYF | TGTGCCATCAGTGATTGTAGTGGAGGGGACCCTACCTACGAGCAGTACTTC | NA | TRBV10-3 | few | TRBJ2-7
CASSHWTGANYGYTF | TGCGCCAGCAGCCACTGGACAGGGGCGAACTATGGCTACACCTTC | TRBD1 | TRBV5-1 | NA | TRBJ1-2
CASSPRPRQGAYEQYF | TGTGCCAGCAGCCCCCGCCCCAGACAGGGGGCCTACGAGCAGTACTTC | TRBD1 | TRBV9 | few | TRBJ2-7
CASSLVRTGKEAFF | TGTGCCAGCAGCTTAGTTCGGACAGGGAAGGAGGCTTTCTTT | TRBD1 | TRBV7-2 | NA | TRBJ1-1
CASSTPGVRRGSNQPQHF | TGTGCCAGCAGTACTCCAGGGGTGAGGAGAGGTAGCAATCAGCCCCAGCATTTT | NA | TRBV28 | NA | TRBJ1-5
CASGGGGFVYNSPLHF | TGTGCCAGCGGGGGCGGGGGGTTCGTCTATAATTCACCCCTCCACTTT | NA | TRBV2 | NA | TRBJ1-6
CASSVGQGAVNEQFF | TGTGCCAGCAGCGTAGGACAGGGGGCGGTAAATGAGCAGTTCTTC | TRBD1 | TRBV9 | NA | TRBJ2-1
CASRKRETGELFF | TGTGCCAGCAGGAAGCGGGAAACCGGGGAGCTGTTTTTT | TRBD2 | TRBV6-5 | NA | TRBJ2-2
CASSRQDRDGGYTF | TGTGCCAGCAGTAGACAAGACAGGGACGGGGGCTACACCTTC | TRBD1 | TRBV6-6 | NA | TRBJ1-2
CATSRDRLGGSVVVDYEQYF | TGTGCCACCAGCAGAGATAGGCTTGGAGGGTCAGTCGTCGTCGACTACGAGCAGTACTTC | NA | TRBV15 | NA | TRBJ2-7
CASSFPVPGQSARGGYTF | TGTGCCAGCAGCTTCCCAGTACCGGGACAGTCCGCGCGGGGTGGCTACACCTTC | TRBD1 | TRBV7-2 | NA | TRBJ1-2
CASRPRGRGSSYNEQFF | TGCGCCAGCAGACCGCGTGGGCGGGGGAGCTCCTACAATGAGCAGTTCTTC | TRBD2 | TRBV5-1 | NA | TRBJ2-1
CASSFMGFPGREVTEAFF | TGTGCCAGCAGCTTTATGGGGTTCCCGGGGCGGGAAGTCACTGAAGCTTTCTTT | NA | TRBV7-9 | NA | TRBJ1-1
CASRRGARDGYTF | TGTGCCAGCAGACGGGGGGCCCGGGATGGCTACACCTTC | NA | TRBV27 | NA | TRBJ1-2
CASSLRTGGSAETQYF | TGTGCCAGCAGCTTACGGACAGGGGGCAGTGCAGAGACCCAGTACTTC | TRBD1 | TRBV9 | NA | TRBJ2-5
CASSFRGRGIVDTQYF | TGTGCCAGCAGTTTTCGTGGCAGGGGAATCGTGGATACGCAGTATTTT | NA | TRBV28 | NA | TRBJ2-3
CASRLGTGETGELFF | TGTGCCAGCAGACTAGGGACAGGGGAAACCGGGGAGCTGTTTTTT | TRBD1 | TRBV11-2 | NA | TRBJ2-2
CASSPPRTGEASYEQYF | TGTGCCAGCTCACCTCCAAGAACAGGGGAAGCGAGCTACGAGCAGTACTTC | TRBD1 | TRBV18 | few | TRBJ2-7
CASSESTGEQFF | TGTGCCAGCAGTGAAAGTACGGGTGAGCAGTTCTTC | NA | TRBV6-1 | NA | TRBJ2-1
CASSIAQGTYRRGNTIYF | TGTGCCAGTAGTATCGCCCAGGGAACCTATCGCCGGGGAAACACCATATATTTT | NA | TRBV19 | NA | TRBJ1-3
CASSQRAGRIQPQHF | TGTGCCAGCAGCCAACGCGCAGGTCGGATTCAGCCCCAGCATTTT | NA | TRBV16 | NA | TRBJ1-5
CSVAGGPLLDEQYF | TGCAGCGTTGCCGGGGGACCCCTCCTCGACGAGCAGTACTTC | NA | TRBV29-1 | once | TRBJ2-7
CASSQERFGWEYF | TGCGCCAGCAGCCAAGAACGCTTCGGGTGGGAGTACTTC | NA | TRBV4-1 | NA | TRBJ2-7
CASSLDTGSNTEAFF | TGCGCCAGCAGCTTGGATACAGGATCGAACACTGAAGCTTTCTTT | NA | TRBV5-1 | NA | TRBJ1-1
CASSLGDRGHNEQFF | TGTGCTAGCAGCTTAGGGGACAGGGGTCACAATGAGCAGTTCTTC | TRBD1 | TRBV7-7 | NA | TRBJ2-1
CASSLEPGQGDNEQFF | TGTGCCAGCAGCTTGGAGCCGGGACAGGGGGACAATGAGCAGTTCTTC | TRBD1 | TRBV7-9 | NA | TRBJ2-1
CASSLRGEEGNYGYTF | TGTGCCAGCAGTTTAAGGGGTGAAGAAGGTAACTATGGCTACACCTTC | NA | TRBV28 | NA | TRBJ1-2
CASSIKGASYNSPLHF | TGTGCCAGTAGTATAAAGGGGGCCTCCTATAATTCACCCCTCCACTTT | TRBD1 | TRBV19 | NA | TRBJ1-6
CASRDRGLHRETQYF | TGTGCCAGCAGGGACCGGGGACTGCATAGGGAGACCCAGTACTTC | NA | TRBV6-5 | NA | TRBJ2-5
CASSFFADTEAFF | TGTGCCAGCAGCTTCTTCGCGGACACTGAAGCTTTCTTT | NA | TRBV5-4 | NA | TRBJ1-1